This T cell receptor (beta chain) emerged from a study of cytomegalovirus exposure and HLA in healthy donors. In the study overall: For the approximately 400 genotyped donors, roughly 80% fell within the Caucasian-associated ancestry cluster.

Whole-study results and caveats: TCR beta sequences numbering 15,000 to 20,000 were associated with HLA alleles at 0.05 false discovery rate in a later analysis. Immune exposure information available was restricted to CMV serostatus.

CDR3 size: 15 residues. V trimming: 8 bases; J trimming: 9 bases; junction bases outside the gene matches: 13. Germline values: CDR1 LNHDA, CDR2 SQIVND (reference sequence). With respect to this clone: Its specificity is not known.

13 Jbeta primers and 60 Vbeta primers were used for the PCR. As processed by the authors: In a later analysis, the count reached 80 million or so unique TCR beta chains, with approximately 11 million shared. Sequenced by immunoSEQ multiplex PCR; TCRdb stores in-frame clones only, minus some. That table furnishes V, J and clone size, whereas the DNA furnished D and trimming. The data show about 60,000 clones, 82% seen once. The TCR originated in a man aged 30 to 45 in good health and CMV-seronegative. The chain joins TRBV19 to TRBJ2-1; 10 bases map to TRBD2. Material for sequencing was PBMCs. In DNA form, the CDR3 reads TGTGCCAGTGACGACCGATCTAGCGGGAGCATTGAGCAGTTCTTC. It yields the protein CASDDRSSGSIEQFF.